Listed below are T cell receptor beta chains from one sample, sequenced in a study of beta chain features in type 1 diabetes. TCRdb keeps only in-frame clones here, not all; method: immunoSEQ multiplex PCR. Seen here are 200,000 to 300,000 clones, 11% observed once, and the top ten hold more than 0.015%. The material sequenced was naive CD4+ T cells from blood. All receptors come from a man aged 30 to 39 with type 1 diabetes. Both conserved end residues are part of each CDR3. The D gene is left open where the match is weak. Clone size is stated in some rows and not others, as once, few, many or a class when expanded.

cdr3_length: 15; d_call: TRBD2; j_call: TRBJ2-5; v_call: TRBV6-5; clone_size: NA; cdr3_aa: CASSYSGLARETQYF; cdr3_nt: TGTGCCAGCAGTTACTCCGGACTAGCTAGGGAGACCCAGTACTTC
cdr3_length: 14; d_call: NA; j_call: TRBJ1-4; v_call: TRBV12-5; clone_size: NA; cdr3_aa: CASGSGLGYEKLFF; cdr3_nt: TGTGCTAGTGGTTCCGGCCTGGGCTATGAAAAACTGTTTTTT
cdr3_length: 15; d_call: TRBD1; j_call: TRBJ1-2; v_call: TRBV4-2; clone_size: few; cdr3_aa: CASSQGEGASHGYTF; cdr3_nt: TGTGCCAGCAGCCAAGGAGAGGGGGCCTCACACGGCTACACCTTC
cdr3_length: 15; d_call: NA; j_call: TRBJ1-4; v_call: TRBV9; clone_size: NA; cdr3_aa: CASSVKTGEDEKLFF; cdr3_nt: TGTGCCAGCAGCGTTAAGACAGGAGAGGATGAAAAACTGTTTTTT
cdr3_length: 15; d_call: NA; j_call: TRBJ1-4; v_call: TRBV4-2; clone_size: NA; cdr3_aa: CASSQGGQGVEKLFF; cdr3_nt: TGTGCCAGCAGCCAAGGTGGGCAGGGTGTTGAAAAACTGTTTTTT
cdr3_length: 14; d_call: NA; j_call: TRBJ1-4; v_call: TRBV7-8; clone_size: few; cdr3_aa: CASSYRVLGEKLFF; cdr3_nt: TGTGCCAGCAGTTACAGGGTGTTGGGTGAAAAACTGTTTTTT
cdr3_length: 13; d_call: NA; j_call: TRBJ2-1; v_call: TRBV19; clone_size: few; cdr3_aa: CASSLNSDNEQFF; cdr3_nt: TGTGCCAGTAGTTTAAATAGCGACAATGAGCAGTTCTTC
cdr3_length: 16; d_call: NA; j_call: TRBJ1-1; v_call: TRBV7-2; clone_size: NA; cdr3_aa: CASSLVDRQVNTEAFF; cdr3_nt: TGTGCCAGCAGCTTAGTCGATCGGCAGGTGAACACTGAAGCTTTCTTT
cdr3_length: 14; d_call: NA; j_call: TRBJ1-5; v_call: TRBV30; clone_size: few; cdr3_aa: CAWSGGGSNQPQHF; cdr3_nt: TGTGCCTGGAGTGGAGGAGGGTCCAATCAGCCCCAGCATTTT
cdr3_length: 18; d_call: NA; j_call: TRBJ2-3; v_call: TRBV28; clone_size: NA; cdr3_aa: CASGGLGMTGKSTDTQYF; cdr3_nt: TGTGCCAGCGGGGGCCTGGGAATGACTGGCAAGAGCACAGATACGCAGTATTTT
cdr3_length: 14; d_call: TRBD1; j_call: TRBJ1-5; v_call: TRBV28; clone_size: NA; cdr3_aa: CASSSGQGGQPQHF; cdr3_nt: TGTGCCAGCAGTTCGGGACAGGGAGGCCAGCCCCAGCATTTT
cdr3_length: 13; d_call: TRBD2; j_call: TRBJ2-1; v_call: TRBV29-1; clone_size: NA; cdr3_aa: CSVRKRGLNEQFF; cdr3_nt: TGCAGCGTTCGGAAGCGGGGGCTCAATGAGCAGTTCTTC
cdr3_length: 12; d_call: NA; j_call: TRBJ2-7; v_call: TRBV7-9; clone_size: few; cdr3_aa: CASSVGAYEQYF; cdr3_nt: TGTGCCAGCTCCGTGGGCGCCTACGAGCAGTACTTC
cdr3_length: 11; d_call: NA; j_call: TRBJ2-5; v_call: TRBV19; clone_size: few; cdr3_aa: CASSPGETQYF; cdr3_nt: TGTGCCAGTAGCCCAGGCGAGACCCAGTACTTC
cdr3_length: 13; d_call: TRBD2; j_call: TRBJ2-5; v_call: TRBV11-2; clone_size: NA; cdr3_aa: CASSFQGGETQYF; cdr3_nt: TGTGCCAGCAGCTTCCAGGGAGGGGAGACCCAGTACTTC
cdr3_length: 13; d_call: NA; j_call: TRBJ2-7; v_call: TRBV29-1; clone_size: few; cdr3_aa: CSVGQTENYEQYF; cdr3_nt: TGCAGCGTCGGCCAGACAGAAAACTACGAGCAGTACTTC
cdr3_length: 13; d_call: NA; j_call: TRBJ1-4; v_call: TRBV9; clone_size: NA; cdr3_aa: CASSLSANEKLFF; cdr3_nt: TGTGCCAGCAGCCTTAGCGCGAATGAAAAACTGTTTTTT
cdr3_length: 15; d_call: TRBD2; j_call: TRBJ2-3; v_call: TRBV5-1; clone_size: few; cdr3_aa: CASSLAGGPSDTQYF; cdr3_nt: TGCGCCAGCAGCTTGGCGGGGGGGCCATCAGATACGCAGTATTTT
cdr3_length: 13; d_call: NA; j_call: TRBJ1-2; v_call: TRBV5-1; clone_size: few; cdr3_aa: CASSLGGNYGYTF; cdr3_nt: TGCGCCAGCAGCTTGGGCGGTAACTATGGCTACACCTTC
cdr3_length: 15; d_call: TRBD1; j_call: TRBJ2-7; v_call: TRBV2; clone_size: NA; cdr3_aa: CASTIPGQGSYEQYF; cdr3_nt: TGTGCCAGCACCATCCCGGGACAGGGGTCCTACGAGCAGTACTTC
cdr3_length: 15; d_call: TRBD1; j_call: TRBJ2-1; v_call: TRBV4-1; clone_size: few; cdr3_aa: CASSLGQGVVNEQFF; cdr3_nt: TGCGCCAGCAGCCTGGGACAGGGAGTAGTAAATGAGCAGTTCTTC
cdr3_length: 15; d_call: TRBD1; j_call: TRBJ1-2; v_call: TRBV30; clone_size: NA; cdr3_aa: CAWNKFGTGGYGYTF; cdr3_nt: TGTGCCTGGAATAAGTTCGGGACAGGGGGCTATGGCTACACCTTC
cdr3_length: 12; d_call: NA; j_call: TRBJ2-7; v_call: TRBV5-1; clone_size: few; cdr3_aa: CASSFDSVGQYF; cdr3_nt: TGCGCCAGCAGCTTCGACTCGGTTGGGCAGTACTTC
cdr3_length: 15; d_call: TRBD1; j_call: TRBJ2-7; v_call: TRBV18; clone_size: few; cdr3_aa: CASSPATGASYEQYF; cdr3_nt: TGTGCCAGCTCACCAGCGACAGGGGCATCCTACGAGCAGTACTTC
cdr3_length: 13; d_call: NA; j_call: TRBJ2-5; v_call: TRBV5-1; clone_size: NA; cdr3_aa: CASAPQVQETQYF; cdr3_nt: TGCGCCAGCGCCCCACAGGTTCAAGAGACCCAGTACTTC